This T cell receptor (beta chain) was found in a study of shared clonotypes between healthy human individuals. Study-wide results and limits: Donor scarcity curtailed the genetic and exposure-history diversity represented herein.

Comment on this clone: Its target is unknown.

Here immunoSEQ multiplex PCR was the method, and the copy in TCRdb shows in-frame clones only, minus some. The sample consists of roughly 2,300,000 clones, 85% to 95% of them appearing once. Per germline, CDR1 SGHTA and CDR2 FQGNSA. This CDR3 has 15 amino acids. V was pared by 6 bases and J by 0 bases, with 6 bases of the junction left unmatched. The receptor was isolated from a man aged 18 to 29 in good health. Some clones in this sample may be carry-over from other donors' samples. Sample: naive CD4+ T cells from PBMCs. As to subset: CD45RA+ positively selected. The chain carries TRBV7-2 and TRBJ1-2, with TRBD1 matching 8 bases. The DNA of the CDR3 is TGTGCCAGCAGACGTGACAGGGGTCCTAACTATGGCTACACCTTC. It translates to CASRRDRGPNYGYTF.